This T cell receptor beta chain appears in the sequencing data of a study of regulatory T cells in long-lasting Graves disease (dated by TCRdb to the early 2020s). In terms of the full investigation: Newly diagnosed Graves' disease patients had taken antithyroid drugs for less than 3 months. Patients with persistent Graves' disease were compared with patients with newly diagnosed Graves' disease using TCR sequencing and RNA sequencing of peripheral blood. The study took place in China and was registered as a clinical trial. TCR sequencing covered some 13 persistent and about 20 newly diagnosed Graves' disease patients, some 33 samples in total.

This clonotype was recorded at least ten times. Its antigen is currently not known. It has no much larger one-base neighbor in the sample; base qualities were not kept. The sample's time point label is to be understood as: newly diagnosed GD, antithyroid drugs for less than 3 months. RNA was extracted from PBMCs in TRIzol for both TCR sequencing and RNA sequencing. The diagnosis of Graves' disease was made according to American Thyroid Association guidelines. Patients for the study were recruited at an endocrinology department in Xi'an, China. Each patient gave about 10 milliliters of peripheral blood, collected in an EDTA anticoagulant tube. Ficoll Paque Plus density gradient separation was used to isolate PBMCs, and no further T cell sorting was done. An Agilent 2100 Bioanalyzer and agarose gel were used to check RNA quality, while a NanoDrop 2000 measured RNA concentration. The full study reports these points: Only the TCR beta chain was sequenced and analyzed. Persistent patients shared more public clonotypes among themselves (roughly 2,700) than newly diagnosed patients did (approximately 970). Preferential use of TRBV28, TRBJ1-2 and TRBJ2-5 was observed in persistent disease, whereas TRBV20-1 and TRBJ2-1 were favored in newly diagnosed disease. Because the primary lesion, thyroid tissue, could not be accessed, the study looked at peripheral blood alone. As a limitation, the authors acknowledged that the small sample size may reduce accuracy. Compared with newly diagnosed patients, persistent Graves' disease patients had lower TCR Shannon entropy and fewer highly expanded clones, which suggests clonal expansion.

The library was obtained by multiplex PCR. The sequencer listed for this sample is Illumina HiSeq 4000. CDR3 regions were amplified by Arm-PCR with iRepertoire HTBI primers to construct TCR beta libraries. Gel purification was performed on PCR products prior to sequencing. Per the source publication's procedure: A total of roughly 65 TRBV and some 15 TRBJ segments were identified across samples and were used for gene usage analysis of CDR3 amino acid clonotypes. COPE and FqMerger were used to merge the filtered high-quality paired reads into contigs. Contigs were aligned with BLAST to IMGT TRBV, TRBD and TRBJ reference genes, and CDR3 was defined per IMGT. Any clonotype with a frequency above 0.1% was classified as a highly expanded clone. Shannon entropy served as the measure of repertoire diversity, while the Gini coefficient captured V-J evenness. Clonotypes shared by more than one individual were considered public. TCRdb reran the public reads through fastp at Q25 and MiXCR, keeping productive beta chains. Each CDR3 protein gets just one entry, which takes the most common genes and DNA from the rows behind it. These V and J calls derive from TCRdb rather than the authors' analysis. This sample comprises roughly 420,000 distinct CDR3 sequences, around a sixth of them detected only once. The ten most abundant clones make up about 20% of the sample.

The germline ends are 8 bases apart after V is trimmed by 1 base and J by 7 bases. Counted from cysteine to phenylalanine, this CDR3 has 12 amino acids. Only CDR3 DNA remains: 36 bases, in frame from the first base. CDR1 is given as SGHRS and CDR2 as YFSETQ, both from the germline V gene. Specimen: peripheral blood mononuclear cells (PBMCs), collected at new diagnosis, from a patient treated with antithyroid drugs. The receptor's source is a female donor with Graves disease. The chain was built from TRBV5-1 and TRBJ2-5; the D gene assignment is ambiguous. The DNA reads as follows: TGCGCCAGCAGCTTGTGGTCGGGGACCCAGTACTTC. This encodes CASSLWSGTQYF. With all but the CDR3 taken from the reference TRBV5-1 and TRBJ2-5 genes, the full variable domain is: KAGVTQTPRYLIKTRGQQVTLSCSPISGHRSVSWYQQTPGQGLQFLFEYFSETQRNKGNFPGRFSGRQFSNSRSEMNVSTLELGDSALYLCASSLWSGTQYFGPGTRLLVL.